The clone carrying this T cell receptor (beta chain) has a single count. The antigen is unknown. This sample stems from a study of T cell responses to AZD1222 COVID-19 vaccine. General observations from the study: Mapped onto spike, vaccine-associated CD4 TCRs spanned it and were dominant at 160-218 and 743-854. Only a handful of people who got AZD1222 tested seropositive at baseline. The sample set comprised mostly white British donors with more females, and clonal diversity was possibly underestimated. Receipt of two AZD1222 doses was followed by a rise in Spike-specific TCR breadth and depth.

Germline V lookup: CDR1 MDHEN, CDR2 SYDVKM. The CDR3 is made up of 12 amino acids. Trimming cost V 3 bases and J 6 bases; bases outside gene matches: 2. The assay was immunoSEQ multiplex PCR, and TCRdb's table has in-frame clones only and misses some. The data contain fewer than 200,000 clones, roughly 94% of them singletons. The material was peripheral blood, obtained 28 days after the second AZD1222 dose. The TCR was taken from an adult who received the AZD1222 COVID-19 vaccine. This rearrangement joins TRBV28 to TRBJ2-7, with 7 bases that match TRBD1. The CDR3 loop is CASSFGDSEQYF. Here the CDR3 DNA reads TGTGCCAGCAGTTTTGGGGACAGCGAGCAGTACTTC.